This T cell receptor (beta chain) was sequenced for a study of T cell responses to AZD1222 COVID-19 vaccine. General study points: Spike-wide coverage was observed for vaccine-associated CD4 TCRs, with dominant responses at 160-218 and 743-854.

CDR1 is SGHNT, CDR2 YENEEA, per germline. This CDR3 has 11 amino acids. Trimming removed 5 bases from V and 5 bases from J, with 6 bases in between. Concerning this clone: Its antigen is unidentified.

Generated by immunoSEQ multiplex PCR, the TCRdb table keeps only in-frame clones and is missing some. The top ten clones hold about 7.1% of a sample with 100,000 to 150,000 clones, around 88% of them seen once. The rearrangement uses TRBV11-3 and TRBJ2-5; D possibly corresponds to TRBD1 (5 bases). The clonotype originates from an adult who received the AZD1222 COVID-19 vaccine. Sequencing used peripheral blood, obtained 28 days after the second AZD1222 dose. This chain's CDR3 is CASSPGETQYF. The CDR3 DNA follows: TGTGCCAGCAGCCCAGGGGAGACCCAGTACTTC.